The 12 T cell receptor beta chains given below trace back to one sample, sequenced in a study of human T cells and chemical hapten exposure. Time point here: pre-sensitization, week 0. Indicated treatment: therapeutic diphenylcyclopropenone sensitization with weekly scalp DPC. TCRdb analysed the RACE reads with MiXCR anew, one entry per CDR3 protein. The sample records roughly 120,000 distinct CDR3 sequences, about 14% being singletons. The sequences come from whole blood, collected in connection with sensitization to the hapten diphenylcyclopropenone (DPC). The source is a woman under 30 with alopecia areata. Some clones in this sample may be carry-over from other donors' samples.

The chain has TRBV9 and TRBJ2-7; 9 bases align to TRBD2. Looked up from germline, CDR1 is SGDLS and CDR2 is YYNGEE. The CDR3 covers 15 residues. J was trimmed by 3 bases and V by 0 bases; bases with no gene match: 4. In DNA form, the CDR3 reads TGTGCCAGCAGCGTAGGTAATAGCGGGAGCTACGAGCAGTACTTC. Its translation is CASSVGNSGSYEQYF.

This clonotype was counted ten times or more. This chain joins TRBV9 and TRBJ2-3; 7 bases map to TRBD1. CDR1 and CDR2 from the germline V gene are SGDLS and YYNGEE. The CDR3 contains 13 residues. V shed 4 bases and J 5 bases; nucleotides not matched to a gene: 4. The CDR3 DNA sequence: TGTGCCAGCAGCCTCAGGGACAGAGATACGCAGTATTTT. Translated, it gives CASSLRDRDTQYF.

This chain links TRBV2 with TRBJ2-3; D may be TRBD1 or TRBD2 (5 bases each). The CDR3 has 15 amino acids. Between the trimmed V and J ends, which lost 6 bases and 1 base, there was a span of 14 bases. The germline V gene encodes CDR1 SNHLY and CDR2 FYNNEI. The CDR3 reads CASSWDDRRTDTQYF. The DNA of the CDR3 is TGTGCCAGCAGCTGGGACGACCGACGCACAGATACGCAGTATTTT. Together with reference TRBV2 and TRBJ2-3, the CDR3 gives the full variable domain: EPEVTQTPSHQVTQMGQEVILRCVPISNHLYFYWYRQILGQKVEFLVSFYNNEISEKSEIFDDQFSVERPDGSNFTLKIRSTKLEDSAMYFCASSWDDRRTDTQYFGPGTRLTVL.

The V and J genes are TRBV14 and TRBJ1-5; D ambiguous. Trimming pared 1 base from V and 7 bases from J, leaving 8 bases between. Germline V gene lookup returns CDR1 SGHDN and CDR2 FVKESK. The CDR3 runs 13 residues. The CDR3 is CASSQGPWQPQHF. The CDR3 region has the DNA TGTGCCAGCAGCCAAGGGCCGTGGCAGCCCCAGCATTTT.

This clonotype was picked up a small number of times. The chain is built from TRBV29-1 and TRBJ2-3; either TRBD1 or TRBD2 may supply D (6 bases each). Trimming pared 4 bases from V and 6 bases from J, leaving 20 bases between. Germline CDR1 is SQVTM and CDR2 is ANQGSEA. The CDR3 spans 15 residues. CDR3 sequence (DNA): TGCAGCGTTGTAGGGGGGCCGAGGTCAGGGGATACGCAGTATTTT. It codes for CSVVGGPRSGDTQYF.

The V gene is TRBV5-6, the J gene TRBJ1-5; no definite D call. The CDR3 contains 13 residues. The germline V gene encodes CDR1 SGHDT and CDR2 YYEEEE. Trimming shortened V by 0 bases and J by 10 bases, and 11 bases separated the two germline ends. As DNA, the CDR3 is TGTGCCAGCAGCTTGGGGGTATTTGGACCCCAGCATTTT. Translated: CASSLGVFGPQHF.

This rearrangement joins TRBV4-3 to TRBJ2-2; D is tentatively TRBD1 or TRBD2 (5 bases each). CDR3 length equals 16 residues. The germline CDR1 and CDR2 sequences are LGHNA and YSLEER. V was clipped by 0 bases and J by 1 base, with 9 bases between them. The CDR3 reads CASSQDLGVNTGELFF. CDR3 bases: TGCGCCAGCAGCCAAGACCTGGGGGTGAACACCGGGGAGCTGTTTTTT.

This clonotype came up a few times. The rearrangement joins TRBV7-2 to TRBJ2-7; D is possibly TRBD1 or TRBD2 (5 bases each). V lost 1 base, J lost 3 bases, and 13 bases lay in between. The CDR3 covers 15 residues. Germline values: CDR1 SGHTA, CDR2 FQGNSA. CDR3 in DNA: TGTGCCAGCAGCTTAGTTTCCGGGACGGTCTACGAGCAGTACTTC. This codes for CASSLVSGTVYEQYF.

The chain carries TRBV6-5 and TRBJ2-7; D is undetermined. Germline CDR1 MNHEY, CDR2 SVGAGI. The CDR3 loop spans 12 amino acids. V was clipped by 6 bases and J by 5 bases, with 11 bases between them. CDR3 amino acids: CASRGVGNEQYF. The CDR3 bases are TGTGCCAGCAGGGGCGTTGGGAACGAGCAGTACTTC.

V is TRBV27 and J is TRBJ2-3; D remains ambiguous. This CDR3 has 16 amino acids. V shed 2 bases and J shed 2 bases, with 14 bases lying between them. The germline V gene has CDR1 MNHEY and CDR2 SMNVEV (reference sequence). Here the CDR3 reads CASSLGQGGVTDTQYF. CDR3 nucleotide sequence: TGTGCCAGCAGTTTAGGTCAAGGTGGGGTCACAGATACGCAGTATTTT.

This rearrangement joins TRBV20-1 to TRBJ2-5; D perhaps matches TRBD2 (5 bases). V dropped 3 bases and J dropped 7 bases, with 18 bases sitting between them. Germline V gene lookup returns CDR1 DFQATT and CDR2 SNEGSKA (reference sequence). This CDR3 is 14 amino acids long. CDR3 DNA sequence: TGCAGTGCTAGCGTAAGGACTGCGTGGGGGACCCAGTACTTC. Its translation is CSASVRTAWGTQYF.

This clonotype appeared many times. This chain connects TRBV28 to TRBJ1-5, with 7 bases that match TRBD1. Germline V gene data show CDR1 as MDHEN and CDR2 as SYDVKM. The junction had 4 bases not matched to a gene; V was cut back by 1 base and J by 1 base. This CDR3 has 16 amino acids. CDR3 DNA sequence: TGTGCCAGCAGTTTATTGACAGGGAGAAGCAATCAGCCCCAGCATTTT. Amino acid sequence: CASSLLTGRSNQPQHF.